This T cell receptor (beta chain) came from a study of T cells of healthy individuals. TCRdb analysed the 5' RACE reads with MiXCR anew, one entry per CDR3 protein. The data contain 85,000 to 100,000 distinct CDR3 sequences, approximately 15% of them seen just once; the ten biggest clones take up about 6.2%. Trimming removed 5 bases at V and 2 bases at J, with 10 bases between. This CDR3 region has 13 residues. The germline V gene has CDR1 MNHEY and CDR2 SVGAGI. The gene calls are TRBV6-5 and TRBJ2-7; D not certain. The sequence was obtained from a human donor in good health. The CDR3 is CASSPVGAYEQYF. In nucleotides, the CDR3 is TGTGCCAGCAGTCCTGTGGGCGCCTACGAGCAGTACTTC.